This T cell receptor (beta chain) was retrieved from a study of Graves' ophthalmopathy and Graves' hyperthyroidism. Overall study: Peripheral blood was obtained at first diagnosis, ahead of any treatment.

CDR3 length equals 13 residues. V was clipped by 3 bases and J by 1 base, with 6 bases between them. Germline lookup yields CDR1 ENHRY and CDR2 SYGVKD. Using RNA transcripts, the TCR beta CDR3 regions were amplified. Second-round multiplex PCR came after first-round RT-PCR with HTBI primers. MiXCR, run by TCRdb on the multiplex PCR reads, gives a single entry per CDR3 protein. The repertoire holds roughly 400,000 distinct CDR3 sequences, with 15% to 19% as singletons. This clonotype was seen repeatedly, ten times or more. Its antigen is unidentified. Study-wide results and limits: A 13-signature model separated ophthalmopathy from stable hyperthyroidism, reaching 85% to 90% sensitivity and around 83% specificity cross-validated. Detected in blood as well were most expanded thyroid clonotypes with frequency above 0.001.

The chain employs TRBV10-3 and TRBJ1-2; D gene ambiguous. This sequence originates from a woman aged 18 to 35 with stable Graves' hyperthyroidism. What was sequenced was peripheral blood. The DNA for the CDR3 is TGTGCCATCAGTGACAGCGTTAACTATGGCTACACCTTC. It encodes CAISDSVNYGYTF.